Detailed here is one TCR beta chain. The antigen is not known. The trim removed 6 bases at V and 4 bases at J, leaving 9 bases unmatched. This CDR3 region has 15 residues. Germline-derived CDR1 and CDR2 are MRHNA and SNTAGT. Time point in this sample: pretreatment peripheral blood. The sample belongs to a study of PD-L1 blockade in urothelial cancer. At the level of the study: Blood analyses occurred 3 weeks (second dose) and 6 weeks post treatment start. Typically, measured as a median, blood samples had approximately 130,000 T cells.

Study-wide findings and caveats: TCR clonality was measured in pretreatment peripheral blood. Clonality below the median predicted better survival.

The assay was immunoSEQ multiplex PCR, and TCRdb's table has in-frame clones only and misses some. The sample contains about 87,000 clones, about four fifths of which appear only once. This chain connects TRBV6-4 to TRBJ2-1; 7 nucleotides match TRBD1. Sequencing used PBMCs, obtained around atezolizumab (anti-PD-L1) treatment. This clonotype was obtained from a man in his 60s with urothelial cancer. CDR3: CASSVQGVGYNEQFF. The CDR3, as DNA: TGTGCCAGCAGCGTCCAGGGGGTGGGTTACAATGAGCAGTTCTTC.